This T cell receptor (beta chain) was recovered during a study of blood T cells in healthy people across ages. Combining a sample-barcoded 5' primer with a J-beta primer mix, a second PCR ran for roughly 6 to 12 cycles. TCRdb re-analysed the 5' RACE reads in MiXCR, keeping a single row per CDR3 protein. The repertoire holds around 1,000,000 distinct CDR3 sequences, with about 23% as singletons. Overall study results and limits: The study regarded diversity estimates from one million T cells as underestimates.

A word on this clonotype: Its antigen is currently unknown.

Trimming took 4 bases from V and 0 from J; bases not matched to a gene: 3. Germline V gene sequence: CDR1 SGHTA, CDR2 FQGNSA. CDR3 length: 15 amino acids. The data were also submitted as part of a second study, on T cells of mothers and their children. That investigation notes: No clones detected were persistent microchimeric T cell clones.

The sample consisted of blood. The clonotype originates from a girl aged 2-10 years in good health. The chain is built from TRBV7-2 and TRBJ1-1, with 9 bases aligning to TRBD1. CDR3 protein: CASSWWDRVNTEAFF. DNA of the CDR3: TGTGCCAGCAGCTGGTGGGACAGGGTGAACACTGAAGCTTTCTTT.